A single sample gave rise to the 23 T cell receptor beta chains below, sequenced in a study of shared clonotypes between healthy human individuals. CD8 cells regarded as naive lacked CD45RO, were positively chosen for CCR7, and omitted terminally differentiated effector memory CD45RA+ cells. Generated by immunoSEQ multiplex PCR, the TCRdb table keeps only in-frame clones and is missing some. The data hold hundreds of thousands of clones, with 80% to 95% observed a single time. The specimen sequenced was naive CD8+ T cells sorted from blood. The receptors were sampled from a man younger than 45 in good health.

As DNA, the CDR3 is TGTGCCAGCAGCTTAGCCGCTAGCGGGAGTGAAGCAGATACGCAGTATTTT. Residues: CASSLAASGSEADTQYF. This chain uses TRBV7-9 with TRBJ2-3; the match to TRBD2 covers 10 bases. Germline assignment: CDR1 SEHNR and CDR2 FQNEAQ (reference sequence). J gave up 4 bases and V 0 bases, and 7 bases lay outside the gene matches. The CDR3 is 17 amino acids.

Of note for this clone: This specimen includes other DNA sequences encoding the same CDR3. This chain links TRBV27 with TRBJ1-1, with D possibly being TRBD1 (5 bases). The germline V and J ends were trimmed by 1 base and 1 base, with 7 bases remaining between them. The CDR3 spans 14 residues. The germline gives CDR1 MNHEY, CDR2 SMNVEV (reference sequence). The CDR3 bases are TGTGCCAGCAGTTTATATACAGGGAACACTGAAGCTTTCTTT. Translating gives CASSLYTGNTEAFF.

The CDR3, as DNA: TGTGCCAGCAGCATTGGACTAGCGGGAGAGGGGACCGGGGAGCTGTTTTTT. Its protein product is CASSIGLAGEGTGELFF. V usage is TRBV13 and J usage is TRBJ2-2; 13 positions match TRBD2. V shed 5 bases and J 5 bases; nucleotides not matched to a gene: 8. The CDR3 runs to 17 residues. Looked up from germline, CDR1 is PRHDT and CDR2 is FYEKMQ (reference sequence). The whole variable domain, remainder taken from reference TRBV13 and TRBJ2-2, is AAGVIQSPRHLIKEKRETATLKCYPIPRHDTVYWYQQGPGQDPQFLISFYEKMQSDKGSIPDRFSAQQFSDYHSELNMSSLELGDSALYFCASSIGLAGEGTGELFFGEGSRLTVL.

The genes are TRBV15 and TRBJ1-2; D might be TRBD1 (5 bases). Germline CDR1 reads LNHNV; CDR2 reads YYDKDF (reference sequence). The CDR3 spans 15 residues. V lost 0 bases, J lost 3 bases, and 11 bases lay in between. The CDR3 loop reads CATSRDVGLDYGYTF. CDR3 bases: TGTGCCACCAGCAGAGATGTGGGACTTGACTATGGCTACACCTTC.

The chain has TRBV27 and TRBJ2-1; 14 bases are shared with TRBD2. The CDR3 loop spans 18 amino acids. Germline V gives CDR1 MNHEY, CDR2 SMNVEV (reference sequence). Trimming took 6 bases from V and 9 from J; bases not matched to a gene: 16. The DNA for the CDR3 is TGTGCCAGCAGACTTGGGACTAGCGGGAGCGCTCGGCGAGCTGAGCAGTTCTTC. Translated: CASRLGTSGSARRAEQFF.

This clone came up once. The genes are TRBV7-6 and TRBJ2-1; D unclear. The CDR3 has 15 residues. V lost 2 bases and J 5 bases, leaving 13 bases between the germline ends. Per germline, CDR1 SGHVS and CDR2 FNYEAQ. This CDR3 reads CASSLQVSPNNEQFF. CDR3 nucleotide sequence: TGTGCCAGCAGCTTACAGGTCTCGCCGAACAATGAGCAGTTCTTC.

The chain has TRBV2 and TRBJ2-7; TRBD1 agrees at 7 bases. Germline CDR1 and CDR2: SNHLY and FYNNEI. This CDR3 is built from 13 residues. Losses at the gene ends were 7 bases for V and 2 bases for J; bases not matched to a gene: 5. DNA for the CDR3: TGTGCCAGCACAGGGACAGCAACCTACGAGCAGTACTTC. Amino acids: CASTGTATYEQYF.

The chain carries TRBV27 and TRBJ2-1, with a tentative D call TRBD2 (6 bases). V was clipped by 6 bases and J by 8 bases, with 14 bases between them. Germline-derived CDR1 and CDR2 are MNHEY and SMNVEV (reference sequence). CDR3 size: 13 residues. As DNA, the CDR3 is TGTGCCAGCAGGGGCGGGGTGTGGGATGAGCAGTTCTTC. Translating gives CASRGGVWDEQFF.

The chain links TRBV9 to TRBJ1-2; the D gene is possibly TRBD1 (5 bases). V was cut by 2 bases and J by 4 bases, with 9 bases left in between. Germline V gene data show CDR1 as SGDLS and CDR2 as YYNGEE. The CDR3 spans 13 residues. In DNA, the CDR3 is TGTGCCAGCAGCGTCAGGAGGGGCTATGGCTACACCTTC. Protein sequence: CASSVRRGYGYTF.

The chain recombines TRBV15 with TRBJ2-5; D call uncertain. V was trimmed by 8 bases and J by 0 bases, leaving 10 bases between them. CDR3 length: 13 residues. Germline CDR1 LNHNV, CDR2 YYDKDF (reference sequence). Written as DNA, the CDR3 is TGTGCCACCGCGGCTCATAACCAAGAGACCCAGTACTTC. It encodes CATAAHNQETQYF. Full variable domain (outside the CDR3, taken from reference TRBV15 and TRBJ2-5): DAMVIQNPRYQVTQFGKPVTLSCSQTLNHNVMYWYQQKSSQAPKLLFHYYDKDFNNEADTPDNFQSRRPNTSFCFLDIRSPGLGDTAMYLCATAAHNQETQYFGPGTRLLVL.

The genes are TRBV4-1 and TRBJ2-7; the match to TRBD1 covers 9 bases. The CDR3 runs to 16 residues. Looked up from germline, CDR1 is MGHRA and CDR2 is YSYEKL. V shed 1 base and J 6 bases; nucleotides not matched to a gene: 10. This chain's CDR3 is CASSQGPGQGRGEQYF. For the CDR3, the DNA is TGCGCCAGCAGCCAAGGCCCGGGACAGGGCCGTGGCGAGCAGTACTTC.

Of note for this clone: The same CDR3 arises from other DNA sequences in this sample as well. The chain uses TRBV19 and TRBJ2-6; D remains unclear. This CDR3 is 15 amino acids long. Per the germline V gene, CDR1 is LNHDA and CDR2 is SQIVND (reference sequence). With 3 bases removed from V and 4 bases from J, the gap between germline ends came to 10 bases. CDR3 sequence (DNA): TGTGCCAGTAGTATTTCCGGGTCCGGGGCCAACGTCCTGACTTTC. Its protein is CASSISGSGANVLTF.

The chain recombines TRBV5-1 with TRBJ2-3; a possible D gene is TRBD2 (6 bases). V lost 5 bases and J lost 6, with 19 bases in between. This CDR3 is built from 15 residues. Per germline, CDR1 SGHRS and CDR2 YFSETQ. CDR3: CASRWRGPPGDTQYF. CDR3 coding DNA: TGCGCCAGCAGATGGCGGGGACCCCCCGGGGATACGCAGTATTTT.

The rearrangement links TRBV5-1 to TRBJ1-1; D not certain. Germline lookup yields CDR1 SGHRS and CDR2 YFSETQ. Between the trimmed V and J ends, which lost 0 bases and 1 base, there was a span of 7 bases. CDR3 length equals 14 residues. Here the CDR3 reads CASSLAGRNTEAFF. The CDR3 nucleotides read TGCGCCAGCAGCTTGGCCGGCAGGAACACTGAAGCTTTCTTT.

The DNA for the CDR3 is TGTGCCAGCAGTTTATCGTACACTAGTGCCTACGAGCAGTACTTC. Its translation is CASSLSYTSAYEQYF. The V call is TRBV27, the J call TRBJ2-7, with D possibly being TRBD2 (5 bases). Germline V lookup: CDR1 MNHEY, CDR2 SMNVEV (reference sequence). This CDR3 region has 15 residues. V lost 0 bases and J lost 2, with 11 bases in between.

About this clone: Likely a read error: the CDR3 ends without its conserved phenylalanine or tryptophan. The chain recombines TRBV5-4 with TRBJ1-1, with 9 bases aligning to TRBD1. The CDR3 spans 15 residues. CDR1 SGHNT and CDR2 YYREEE come from the germline V gene (reference sequence). V lost 5 bases and J lost 1; bases outside the gene matches: 6. This CDR3 is CASSFTGGSNTEAFL. The CDR3 DNA reads as TGTGCCAGCAGTTTCACAGGGGGCTCGAACACTGAAGCTTTCCTT.

The chain combines TRBV6-6 with TRBJ2-1; TRBD2 might be the D (6 bases). The CDR3 contains 15 residues. Germline lookup yields CDR1 MNHNY and CDR2 SVGAGI (reference sequence). V was clipped by 5 bases and J by 8 bases, with 19 bases between them. The CDR3 reads CASSTRDSPVDEQFF. The DNA of the CDR3 is TGTGCCAGCAGTACCCGGGACTCCCCCGTCGATGAGCAGTTCTTC.

V gene TRBV19 combines with J gene TRBJ1-1, with D perhaps matching TRBD1 (6 bases). V was cut by 5 bases and J by 1 base, with 11 bases left in between. The CDR3 consists of 14 residues. The germline V gene has CDR1 LNHDA and CDR2 SQIVND (reference sequence). CDR3 loop: CASSYGGANTEAFF. CDR3 DNA sequence: TGTGCCAGTAGTTATGGGGGCGCGAACACTGAAGCTTTCTTT. Full variable domain (outside the CDR3, taken from reference TRBV19 and TRBJ1-1): DGGITQSPKYLFRKEGQNVTLSCEQNLNHDAMYWYRQDPGQGLRLIYYSQIVNDFQKGDIAEGYSVSREKKESFPLTVTSAQKNPTAFYLCASSYGGANTEAFFGQGTRLTVV.

This chain uses TRBV7-6 with TRBJ1-4; no clear D gene. V was cut by 5 bases and J by 4 bases, with 14 bases left in between. The CDR3 is 15 residues long. Germline CDR1 is SGHVS and CDR2 is FNYEAQ. CDR3 region: CASSPFSDYNEKLFF. For the CDR3, the DNA is TGTGCCAGCAGCCCCTTCAGTGATTATAATGAAAAACTGTTTTTT.

The chain employs TRBV27 and TRBJ2-3; 14 bases line up with TRBD2. V trimming: 4 bases; J trimming: 3 bases; junction bases outside the gene matches: 6. CDR3 length equals 17 residues. The V gene's germline CDR1 is MNHEY and CDR2 SMNVEV (reference sequence). The CDR3 loop reads CASSSGLAGGYTDTQYF. CDR3 DNA sequence: TGTGCCAGCAGTTCAGGACTAGCGGGAGGTTATACAGATACGCAGTATTTT.

In DNA, the CDR3 is TGTGCCAGCAGCCAGATCCCTAGCGGGGCCTACAATGAGCAGTTCTTC. This gives the protein CASSQIPSGAYNEQFF. The chain is built from TRBV4-2 and TRBJ2-1; 9 bases are a match to TRBD2. Trimming cost V 3 bases and J 2 bases; bases outside gene matches: 5. Per the germline V gene, CDR1 is LGHNA and CDR2 is YNFKEQ. The CDR3 runs to 16 residues.

This sequence joins TRBV7-8 and TRBJ2-7; TRBD1 or TRBD2 may be the D gene (5 bases each). V lost 3 bases to trimming and J lost 1 base, with 19 bases between them. There are 17 residues in the CDR3. Germline-derived CDR1 and CDR2 are SGHVS and FQNEAQ. In nucleotides, the CDR3 is TGTGCCAGCAGCTTCGGGGCCGGGACCGGTAATTCCTACGAGCAGTACTTC. This codes for CASSFGAGTGNSYEQYF.

The V call is TRBV5-4, the J call TRBJ2-1, with D uncertain. V lost 4 bases and J 8 bases, leaving 13 bases between the germline ends. Germline CDR1 reads SGHNT; CDR2 reads YYREEE (reference sequence). This CDR3 region has 13 residues. This CDR3 reads CASSEPAGYEQFF. CDR3 nucleotides: TGTGCCAGCAGCGAACCGGCAGGCTATGAGCAGTTCTTC.